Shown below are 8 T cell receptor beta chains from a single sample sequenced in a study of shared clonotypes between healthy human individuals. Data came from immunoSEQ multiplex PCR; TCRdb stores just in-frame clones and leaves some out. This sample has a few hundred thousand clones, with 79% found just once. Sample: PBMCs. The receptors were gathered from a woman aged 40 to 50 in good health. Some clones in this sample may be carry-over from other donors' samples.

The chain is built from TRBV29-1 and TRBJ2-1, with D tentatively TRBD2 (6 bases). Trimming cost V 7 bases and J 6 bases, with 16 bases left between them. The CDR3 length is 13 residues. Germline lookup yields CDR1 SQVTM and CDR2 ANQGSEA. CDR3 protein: CSGVTGAGNEQFF. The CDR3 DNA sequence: TGCAGCGGAGTGACGGGAGCTGGCAATGAGCAGTTCTTC.

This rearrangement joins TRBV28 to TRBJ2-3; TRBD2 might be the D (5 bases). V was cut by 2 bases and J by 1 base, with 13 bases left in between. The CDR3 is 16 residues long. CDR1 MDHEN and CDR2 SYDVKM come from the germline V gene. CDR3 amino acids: CASSLARGLGTDTQYF. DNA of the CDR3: TGTGCCAGCAGTTTAGCCCGGGGTTTGGGCACAGATACGCAGTATTTT.

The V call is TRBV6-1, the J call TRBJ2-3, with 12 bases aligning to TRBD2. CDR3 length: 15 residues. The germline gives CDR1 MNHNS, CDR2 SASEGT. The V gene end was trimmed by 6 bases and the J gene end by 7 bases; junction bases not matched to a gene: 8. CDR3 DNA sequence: TGTGCCAGCAGCTATGGACTAGCGGGAAAAAATACGCAGTATTTT. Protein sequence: CASSYGLAGKNTQYF.

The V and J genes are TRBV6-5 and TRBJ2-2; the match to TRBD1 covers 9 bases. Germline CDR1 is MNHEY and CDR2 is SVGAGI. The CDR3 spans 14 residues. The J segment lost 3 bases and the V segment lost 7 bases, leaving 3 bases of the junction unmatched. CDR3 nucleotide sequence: TGTGCCAGCACTCGACAGGGGGACACCGGGGAGCTGTTTTTT. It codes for CASTRQGDTGELFF.

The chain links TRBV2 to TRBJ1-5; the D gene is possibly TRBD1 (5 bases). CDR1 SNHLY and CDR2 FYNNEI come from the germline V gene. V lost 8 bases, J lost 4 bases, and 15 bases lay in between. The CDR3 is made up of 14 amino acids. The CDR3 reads CASGGGMGNQPQHF. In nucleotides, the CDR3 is TGTGCCAGCGGTGGGGGGATGGGGAATCAGCCCCAGCATTTT.

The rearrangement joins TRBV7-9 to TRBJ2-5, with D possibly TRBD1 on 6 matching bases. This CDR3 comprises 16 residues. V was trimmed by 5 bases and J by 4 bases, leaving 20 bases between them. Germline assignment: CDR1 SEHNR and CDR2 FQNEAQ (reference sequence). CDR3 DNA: TGTGCCAGCAGCCCAATGGGGGCGCTCGGAGTAGAGACCCAGTACTTC. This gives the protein CASSPMGALGVETQYF.

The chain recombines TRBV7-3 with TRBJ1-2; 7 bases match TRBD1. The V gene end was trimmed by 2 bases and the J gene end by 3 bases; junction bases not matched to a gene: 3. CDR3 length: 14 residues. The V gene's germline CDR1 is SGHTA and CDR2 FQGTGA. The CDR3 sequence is CASSLGTGDYGYTF. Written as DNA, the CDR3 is TGTGCCAGCAGCTTAGGAACAGGGGACTATGGCTACACCTTC.

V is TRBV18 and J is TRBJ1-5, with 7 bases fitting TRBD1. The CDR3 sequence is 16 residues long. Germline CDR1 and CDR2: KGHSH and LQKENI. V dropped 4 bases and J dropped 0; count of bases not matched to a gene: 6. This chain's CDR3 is CASSLSTGNSNQPQHF. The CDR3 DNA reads TGTGCCAGCTCACTCTCGACAGGGAATAGCAATCAGCCCCAGCATTTT.